This note documents a single T cell receptor beta chain sequence. The antigen is undetermined. TCRdb itself ran the RT-PCR reads through MiXCR, one entry per CDR3 protein. The sample yields approximately 700,000 distinct CDR3 sequences, roughly 14% seen once. The data belong to a study of response to subunit inactivated influenza vaccine. Findings of the study overall: The authors suggested that few new T cells are recruited per seasonal influenza vaccination.

The CDR3 is 14 amino acids. J was trimmed by 7 bases and V by 3 bases; bases with no gene match: 9. CDR1 and CDR2 from the germline V gene are SGHDT and YYEEEE. This specimen was PBMCs from blood, taken 14 to 15 days before vaccination. This sequence joins TRBV5-6 and TRBJ2-7; 8 bases are shared with TRBD1. The clonotype comes from a man aged 45-65 years who received an inactivated influenza vaccine. The CDR3 reads CASSWGTGSREQYF. The CDR3 DNA reads as TGTGCCAGCAGCTGGGGGACAGGTTCGCGGGAGCAGTACTTC.